The entry below describes one T cell receptor (beta chain). Its antigen is currently unknown. This record comes from a study of a mutant IDH1 vaccine in newly diagnosed glioma. This CDR3 spans 12 amino acids. The V gene lost 7 bases and the J gene lost 8 bases, with 11 bases spanning the gap. Per germline, CDR1 SGHAT and CDR2 FQNNGV. The time point was: week 23, last vaccination. With topical imiquimod, each dose of the vaccine consisted of 300 ug of mutant IDH1 20-mer peptide. Assay used: immunoSEQ multiplex PCR; TCRdb lists only in-frame clones, some missing. The sample includes some 33,000 clones, around nine tenths seen only once; the top ten take approximately 2.4%.

This chain uses TRBV11-2 with TRBJ2-2; D is unclear. This material consisted of PBMCs, taken from a glioma patient whose treatment included an IDH1 peptide vaccine. This TCR was sampled from a man between 35 and 55 years old with glioma. The DNA for the CDR3 is TGTGCCAGCACCTTCTCAGTTGGGGAGCTGTTTTTT. The encoded protein is CASTFSVGELFF.